This is a list of T cell receptor beta chains from one sample in a study of blood T cell repertoires in COVID-19. Libraries were prepared by immunoSEQ multiplex PCR; TCRdb keeps only in-frame clonotypes and omits some of them. The sample lists over 100,000 clones; roughly 91% were seen once. Sequences were obtained from peripheral blood. The receptor source for this set is a human donor in a cohort sampled during active COVID-19. Each CDR3 is given with its conserved first and last residue.

V,length,CDR3
TRBV7-3,15,CASSLISGGTDTQYF
TRBV6-6,15,CASSAGDRVGVEQYF
TRBV18,13,CASLQGANTEAFF
TRBV29-1,15,CSVGRQAAGANVLTF
TRBV2,11,CASSWNTEAFF
TRBV5-1,15,CASTTGTQVGGEQYF
TRBV20-1,10,CSANSYGYTF
TRBV5-4,15,CASSSTGTSTDTQYF
TRBV15,15,CATKQGPGSNQPQHF
TRBV28,17,CASSRLTTDTPKNIQYF
TRBV5-6,17,CASSLTSGIRGEETQYF
TRBV5-1,15,CASSSDGTTWEVQYF
TRBV11-2,14,CASSPGLGETEAFF
TRBV28,14,CASSSTGSGEKLFF